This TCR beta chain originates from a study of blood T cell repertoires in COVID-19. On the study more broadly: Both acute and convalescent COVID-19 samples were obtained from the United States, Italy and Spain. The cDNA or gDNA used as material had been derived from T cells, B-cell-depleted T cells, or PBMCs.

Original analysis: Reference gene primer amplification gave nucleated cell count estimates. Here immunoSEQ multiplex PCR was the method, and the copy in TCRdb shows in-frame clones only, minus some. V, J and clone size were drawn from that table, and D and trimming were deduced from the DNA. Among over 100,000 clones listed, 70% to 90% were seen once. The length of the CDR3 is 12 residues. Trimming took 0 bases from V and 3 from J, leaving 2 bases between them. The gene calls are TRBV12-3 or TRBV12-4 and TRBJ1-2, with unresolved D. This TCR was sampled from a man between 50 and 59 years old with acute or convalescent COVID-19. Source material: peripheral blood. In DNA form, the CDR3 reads TGTGCCAGCAGTTTAGCCGACTATGGCTACACCTTC. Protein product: CASSLADYGYTF.